The 19 T cell receptor beta chains below were found in one sample sequenced in a study of blood T cell repertoires in COVID-19 (dated by TCRdb to 2019 to 2021). The library was obtained by the immunoSEQ multiplex PCR assay. TCRdb took this table from immuneACCESS and kept in-frame rearrangements with V and J called. Such tables lack part of the clones; where checked against another copy, unresolved V genes explain under half of the gap, and the rest is unexplained. Present in this sample are fewer than 200,000 clones, roughly 80% of which were seen just once. In total, the top ten clones hold 2.5% to 3% of the sample. The source material was peripheral blood. The receptors shown here come from a man between 70 and 80 years old with acute or convalescent COVID-19.

This chain connects TRBV7-8 to TRBJ2-7; 9 bases are a match to TRBD2. This CDR3 has 15 amino acids. V gave up 1 base and J gave up 3 bases; unmatched junction bases: 4. Germline values: CDR1 SGHVS, CDR2 FQNEAQ. The CDR3 sequence: CASSLGLAGSYEQYF. The CDR3 DNA sequence: TGTGCCAGCAGCTTAGGCCTAGCGGGGAGCTACGAGCAGTACTTC. The full variable domain, rest sourced from reference TRBV7-8 and TRBJ2-7, is GAGVSQSPRYKVAKRGQDVALRCDPISGHVSLFWYQQALGQGPEFLTYFQNEAQLDKSGLPSDRFFAERPEGSVSTLKIQRTQQEDSAVYLCASSLGLAGSYEQYFGPGTRLTVT.

The chain employs TRBV4-1 and TRBJ1-3; D is unresolved. The V gene's germline CDR1 is MGHRA and CDR2 YSYEKL. V gave up 6 bases and J gave up 2 bases, with 11 bases separating them. The length of the CDR3 is 14 residues. The CDR3 DNA reads as TGCGCCAGCAGACAGACCGTCGCTGGAAACACCATATATTTT. Protein: CASRQTVAGNTIYF.

V is TRBV2 and J is TRBJ2-3; 9 nucleotides match TRBD2. CDR1 SNHLY and CDR2 FYNNEI come from the germline V gene. The CDR3 totals 14 residues. The J segment lost 5 bases and the V segment lost 8 bases, leaving 8 bases of the junction unmatched. CDR3 sequence: CASRPGLALDTQYF. The CDR3, as DNA: TGTGCCAGCCGCCCGGGACTAGCACTAGATACGCAGTATTTT. The whole variable domain, filled in from reference TRBV2 and TRBJ2-3, reads EPEVTQTPSHQVTQMGQEVILRCVPISNHLYFYWYRQILGQKVEFLVSFYNNEISEKSEIFDDQFSVERPDGSNFTLKIRSTKLEDSAMYFCASRPGLALDTQYFGPGTRLTVL.

This rearrangement joins TRBV5-4 to TRBJ1-2; TRBD1 agrees at 10 bases. Trimming at V came to 4 bases and at J to 5 bases, leaving 11 bases not matched to a gene. Germline values: CDR1 SGHNT, CDR2 YYREEE (reference sequence). The CDR3 sequence is 16 residues long. The CDR3 here is CASSRTGTGDRYGYTF. CDR3 DNA sequence: TGTGCCAGCAGCCGAACCGGGACAGGGGATCGGTATGGCTACACCTTC.

J is TRBJ2-7 and V is TRBV2, with 8 bases fitting TRBD2. V gave up 7 bases and J gave up 3 bases; unmatched junction bases: 5. The germline CDR1 and CDR2 sequences are SNHLY and FYNNEI. This CDR3 has 13 amino acids. This chain's CDR3 is CASIAGGLYEQYF. The CDR3 DNA follows: TGTGCCAGCATCGCGGGGGGACTCTACGAGCAGTACTTC.

CDR3 protein: CASSLWGRSYEQYF. CDR3 bases: TGTGCCAGCAGTTTATGGGGGCGATCCTACGAGCAGTACTTC. The V gene is TRBV27, the J gene TRBJ2-7, with D tentatively TRBD1 (6 bases). CDR3 length: 14 residues. The V end lost 1 base, the J end lost 1 base, and 8 bases lay between the germline ends. Germline lookup yields CDR1 MNHEY and CDR2 SMNVEV (reference sequence).

This clone came up once. V usage is TRBV6-6 and J usage is TRBJ2-3; TRBD1 aligns across 9 bases. The J segment lost 3 bases and the V segment lost 5 bases, leaving 6 bases of the junction unmatched. This CDR3 is built from 15 residues. Germline CDR1 MNHNY, CDR2 SVGAGI (reference sequence). CDR3 loop: CASSRSGTGTDTQYF. The CDR3 DNA reads as TGTGCCAGCAGTCGATCCGGGACAGGGACAGATACGCAGTATTTT.

V and J are TRBV9 and TRBJ2-1, with TRBD1 as a possible D gene (6 bases). Germline values: CDR1 SGDLS, CDR2 YYNGEE. The germline V and J ends were trimmed by 3 bases and 2 bases, with 15 bases remaining between them. The CDR3 runs 16 residues. This CDR3 reads CASSEAGTSTYNEQFF. The DNA of the CDR3 is TGTGCCAGCAGCGAGGCCGGGACAAGTACCTACAATGAGCAGTTCTTC.

This sequence joins TRBV6-1 and TRBJ1-2; weak D call: TRBD1 (6 bases). The V end was cut by 2 bases, the J end by 6 bases, with 22 bases between. The CDR3 contains 17 residues. Germline V gene data show CDR1 as MNHNS and CDR2 as SASEGT. CDR3 region: CASSELFPPTQGNGYTF. Here the CDR3 DNA reads TGTGCCAGCAGTGAATTATTCCCACCCACACAGGGCAATGGCTACACCTTC.

This clone occurred a few times. The CDR3 region has the DNA TGTGCCAGCAGCCCTGGAGGACGGGGGGGCCTCGAGCAGTACTTC. Amino acid sequence: CASSPGGRGGLEQYF. The J gene is TRBJ2-7, the V gene TRBV5-4; 8 nucleotides match TRBD2. With V trimmed by 4 bases and J by 6 bases, 12 bases remained unmatched. The CDR3 covers 15 residues. Germline V gene sequence: CDR1 SGHNT, CDR2 YYREEE (reference sequence). Variable domain in full (rest from reference TRBV5-4 and TRBJ2-7): ETGVTQSPTHLIKTRGQQVTLRCSSQSGHNTVSWYQQALGQGPQFIFQYYREEENGRGNFPPRFSGLQFPNYSSELNVNALELDDSALYLCASSPGGRGGLEQYFGPGTRLTVT.

The chain combines TRBV6-1 with TRBJ1-2, with TRBD1 as a possible D gene (5 bases). The CDR3 totals 15 residues. CDR1 MNHNS and CDR2 SASEGT come from the germline V gene. V was shortened by 0 bases and J by 4 bases, with 12 bases between the two germline ends. The CDR3 DNA reads TGTGCCAGCAGTGAAGCGGGAGGTCAGGGCTATGGCTACACCTTC. Translated, it gives CASSEAGGQGYGYTF.

This clone was detected a few times. The chain employs TRBV7-9 and TRBJ1-1; D unresolved. CDR1 is SEHNR and CDR2 is FQNEAQ in the germline V gene (reference sequence). V was clipped by 2 bases and J by 1 base, with 8 bases between them. The length of the CDR3 is 14 residues. The CDR3: CASSLLGGNTEAFF. CDR3 sequence (DNA): TGTGCCAGCAGCTTATTAGGAGGGAACACTGAAGCTTTCTTT.

V is TRBV7-2 and J is TRBJ2-3; D is possibly TRBD2 (5 bases). Looked up from germline, CDR1 is SGHTA and CDR2 is FQGNSA. Trimming shortened V by 2 bases and J by 2 bases, and 5 bases separated the two germline ends. This CDR3 contains 13 residues. As DNA, the CDR3 is TGTGCCAGCAGCTTACGGGACACAGATACGCAGTATTTT. Protein: CASSLRDTDTQYF.

The chain has TRBV4-3 and TRBJ2-5; TRBD2 matches at 9 bases. V lost 0 bases, J lost 1 base, and 3 bases stayed unmatched. The CDR3 length is 16 residues. The germline V gene has CDR1 LGHNA and CDR2 YSLEER. CDR3 sequence (DNA): TGCGCCAGCAGCCAAGATTGGGGACTAGCCCAAGAGACCCAGTACTTC. Residues: CASSQDWGLAQETQYF.

The rearrangement joins TRBV27 to TRBJ2-5; 8 bases map to TRBD2. In germline, CDR1 is MNHEY, CDR2 SMNVEV (reference sequence). With 0 bases clipped from V and 12 bases from J, the junction kept 6 bases outside the gene matches. CDR3 size: 13 residues. The CDR3 spells CASSLSPSGHKYF. CDR3 nucleotides: TGTGCCAGCAGTTTATCCCCTAGCGGGCACAAGTACTTC.

This CDR3 is CASSSGTDEAFF. The CDR3 bases are TGTGCCAGCTCTAGCGGGACAGACGAGGCTTTCTTT. The chain recombines TRBV18 with TRBJ1-1; 7 bases are a match to TRBD1. The V and J ends lost 6 bases and 11 bases, in that order; junction bases with no gene match: 9. Germline V gene data show CDR1 as KGHSH and CDR2 as LQKENI. The CDR3 runs to 12 residues.

As for this clone: This same CDR3 is encoded by further DNA sequences in the sample. This chain links TRBV7-3 with TRBJ1-1, with D possibly matching TRBD1 (5 bases). The ends were cut back, 5 bases at V and 1 base at J, with 8 bases in the middle. This CDR3 has 13 amino acids. CDR1 is SGHTA, CDR2 FQGTGA, per germline. The CDR3, as DNA: TGTGCCAGCAGCCGCGACAGGAACACTGAAGCTTTCTTT. As protein: CASSRDRNTEAFF.

The CDR3 protein is CASSQGGEGANYGYTF. CDR3 sequence (DNA): TGTGCCAGCAGCCAAGGGGGAGAGGGGGCAAATTATGGCTACACCTTC. J is TRBJ1-2 and V is TRBV14; 7 bases agree with TRBD1. The CDR3 has 16 residues. The V gene end was trimmed by 1 base and the J gene end by 5 bases; junction bases not matched to a gene: 10. Germline V CDR1 and CDR2: SGHDN, FVKESK.

This clone was found a few times. The genes are TRBV12-3 or TRBV12-4 and TRBJ2-7, with D tentatively TRBD2 (7 bases). This CDR3 is built from 13 residues. Trimming left V 6 bases short and J 6 bases short, with 15 bases between. DNA for the CDR3: TGTGCCAGCAGCTCCGGAGGGGGGGGCGAGCAGTACTTC. Protein sequence: CASSSGGGGEQYF.